This entry is about one T cell receptor beta chain. The germline gives CDR1 SGHNT, CDR2 YYREEE (reference sequence). V was clipped by 4 bases and J by 8 bases; unmatched bases: 11. The CDR3 contains 16 residues. The data were taken from a study of control samples from healthy donors and cancer patients. Data came from immunoSEQ multiplex PCR; TCRdb stores just in-frame clones and leaves some out. In the table there are about 100,000 clones, around 88% of which are singletons. The sequence was obtained from a man aged 30-40 years in good health. This rearrangement joins TRBV5-4 to TRBJ2-1; 11 bases line up with TRBD2. Sequenced input: blood. CDR3 bases: TGTGCCAGCAGCCCCCTGGGGCTAGCGGGAGGATATGAGCAGTTCTTC. Translated: CASSPLGLAGGYEQFF. Variable domain in full (rest from reference TRBV5-4 and TRBJ2-1): ETGVTQSPTHLIKTRGQQVTLRCSSQSGHNTVSWYQQALGQGPQFIFQYYREEENGRGNFPPRFSGLQFPNYSSELNVNALELDDSALYLCASSPLGLAGGYEQFFGPGTRLTVL.